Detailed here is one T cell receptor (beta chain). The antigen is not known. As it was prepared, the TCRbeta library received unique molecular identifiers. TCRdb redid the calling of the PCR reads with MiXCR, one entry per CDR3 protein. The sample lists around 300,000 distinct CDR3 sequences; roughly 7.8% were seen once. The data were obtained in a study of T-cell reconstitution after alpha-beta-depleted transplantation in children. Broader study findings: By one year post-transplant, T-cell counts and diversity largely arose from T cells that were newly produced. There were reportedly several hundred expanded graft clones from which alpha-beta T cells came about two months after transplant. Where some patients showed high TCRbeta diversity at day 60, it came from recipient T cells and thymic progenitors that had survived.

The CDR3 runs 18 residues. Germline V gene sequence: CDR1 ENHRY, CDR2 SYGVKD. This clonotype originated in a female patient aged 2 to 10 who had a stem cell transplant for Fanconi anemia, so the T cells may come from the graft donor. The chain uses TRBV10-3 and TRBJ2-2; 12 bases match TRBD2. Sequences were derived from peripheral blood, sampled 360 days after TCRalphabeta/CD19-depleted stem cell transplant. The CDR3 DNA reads TGTGCAATCGCGTTCCGGACTAGCGGGACGGGGAGCACCGGGGAGCTGTTTTTT. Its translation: CAIAFRTSGTGSTGELFF.